Following are 7 T cell receptor beta chains from one sample sequenced in a study of OX40 agonist ivuxolimab in advanced cancers. Using immunoSEQ multiplex PCR, the repertoire was profiled, and TCRdb retains in-frame clones only, with some absent. Here the sample spans about 58,000 clones, approximately 80% being singletons. Sequenced material: CD4+ or CD8+ T cells sorted from blood, taken in a trial of the OX40 agonist ivuxolimab. The receptors come from an adult with an advanced solid tumor such as melanoma, head and neck, liver or kidney cancer.

The chain joins TRBV7-6 to TRBJ2-3, with TRBD2 matching 8 bases. This CDR3 has 15 amino acids. V shed 11 bases and J 5 bases; nucleotides not matched to a gene: 15. Germline lookup yields CDR1 SGHVS and CDR2 FNYEAQ. CDR3 in amino acids: CASSAVAGGRDTQYF. As DNA, the CDR3 is TGTGCCTCCTCAGCGGTGGCGGGGGGCCGAGATACGCAGTATTTT.

The J gene is TRBJ2-7, the V gene TRBV7-8, with D tentatively TRBD1 (5 bases). This CDR3 spans 16 amino acids. Between the trimmed V and J ends, which lost 5 bases and 1 base, there was a span of 18 bases. Germline assignment: CDR1 SGHVS and CDR2 FQNEAQ. This CDR3 reads CASSISGKMGSYEQYF. The CDR3 DNA reads as TGTGCCAGCAGCATATCAGGGAAAATGGGATCCTACGAGCAGTACTTC.

The chain recombines TRBV7-2 with TRBJ2-7; 7 bases fit TRBD1. Trimming removed 5 bases from V and 5 bases from J; junction bases left unmatched: 9. Germline CDR1 SGHTA, CDR2 FQGNSA. CDR3 length equals 14 residues. The DNA of the CDR3 is TGTGCCAGCAGCCCCGACAGGGTGTCCAACGAGCAGTACTTC. It yields the protein CASSPDRVSNEQYF.

The chain has TRBV5-1 and TRBJ2-1, with a tentative D call TRBD1 (6 bases). The germline CDR1 and CDR2 sequences are SGHRS and YFSETQ. V gave up 0 bases and J gave up 5 bases, with 15 bases separating them. The CDR3 has 16 residues. The CDR3 nucleotides are TGCGCCAGCAGCTTGGCCCCGGGACAAGTTAACAATGAGCAGTTCTTC. This translates into CASSLAPGQVNNEQFF.

This clone was seen just once. This chain joins TRBV29-1 and TRBJ2-2; the match to TRBD1 covers 7 bases. The CDR3 contains 13 residues. From germline, CDR1 is SQVTM and CDR2 ANQGSEA. V lost 7 bases and J lost 7; bases outside the gene matches: 9. The CDR3 nucleotides read TGCAGCGGCCAACAGGGGACGGTCGGGGAGCTGTTTTTT. This codes for CSGQQGTVGELFF.

The chain joins TRBV10-3 to TRBJ2-2; no definite D call. The ends were cut back, 3 bases at V and 0 bases at J, with 8 bases in the middle. The length of the CDR3 is 15 residues. The germline CDR1 and CDR2 sequences are ENHRY and SYGVKD. The chain's CDR3 is CAISEINPNTGELFF. The CDR3 coding sequence is TGTGCCATCAGTGAAATTAACCCGAACACCGGGGAGCTGTTTTTT.

This chain joins TRBV6-5 and TRBJ2-2, with 10 bases fitting TRBD1. V dropped 8 bases and J dropped 6; count of bases not matched to a gene: 9. CDR1 is MNHEY, CDR2 SVGAGI, per germline. The CDR3 sequence is 15 residues long. The CDR3 sequence is CASYTGQGHPGELFF. CDR3 in DNA: TGTGCCAGCTATACGGGACAGGGGCACCCCGGGGAGCTGTTTTTT.